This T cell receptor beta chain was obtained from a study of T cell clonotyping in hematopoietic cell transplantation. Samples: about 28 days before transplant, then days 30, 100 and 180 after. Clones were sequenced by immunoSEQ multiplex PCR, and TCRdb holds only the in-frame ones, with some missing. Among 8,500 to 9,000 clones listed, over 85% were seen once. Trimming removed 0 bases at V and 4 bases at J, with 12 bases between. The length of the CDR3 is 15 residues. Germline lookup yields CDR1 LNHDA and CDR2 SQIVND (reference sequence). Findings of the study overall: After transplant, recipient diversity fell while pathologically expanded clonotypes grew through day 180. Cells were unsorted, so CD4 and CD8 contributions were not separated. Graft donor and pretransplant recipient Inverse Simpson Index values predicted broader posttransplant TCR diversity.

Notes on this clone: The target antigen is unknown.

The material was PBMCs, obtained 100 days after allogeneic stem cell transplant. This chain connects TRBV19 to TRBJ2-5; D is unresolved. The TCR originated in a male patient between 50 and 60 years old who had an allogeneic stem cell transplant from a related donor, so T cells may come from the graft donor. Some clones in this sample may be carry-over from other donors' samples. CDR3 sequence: CASSIDPGSTETQYF. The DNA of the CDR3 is TGTGCCAGTAGTATAGATCCAGGTTCAACAGAGACCCAGTACTTC. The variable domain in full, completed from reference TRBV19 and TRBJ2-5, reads DGGITQSPKYLFRKEGQNVTLSCEQNLNHDAMYWYRQDPGQGLRLIYYSQIVNDFQKGDIAEGYSVSREKKESFPLTVTSAQKNPTAFYLCASSIDPGSTETQYFGPGTRLLVL.